This T cell receptor (beta chain) was found in a study of cytomegalovirus exposure and HLA in healthy donors. The PCR was carried out with 60 Vbeta primers and 13 Jbeta primers. Here immunoSEQ multiplex PCR was the method, and the copy in TCRdb shows in-frame clones only, minus some. The sample has about 110,000 clones; 70% to 85% are singletons. Study-wide points: Upon later analysis, HLA-associated TCR beta chains proved more clonally expanded than other, equally common chains.

For this clone: The antigen remains undetermined.

From germline, CDR1 is SGHTA and CDR2 FQGTGA. Trimming removed 5 bases at V and 0 bases at J, with 10 bases between. The CDR3 spans 14 residues. Sequencing was done on a sample of PBMCs. The origin of this receptor is a man aged 55 to 70 in good health and CMV-seronegative. V and J are TRBV7-3 and TRBJ1-1; D is unclear. The CDR3 DNA reads TGTGCCAGCAGCCCCGACGGAGTGAACACTGAAGCTTTCTTT. It is translated as CASSPDGVNTEAFF.